This T cell receptor (beta chain) is from a study of blood T cell repertoires in COVID-19. Study information: Samples taken during acute and convalescent COVID-19 were collected in the United States, Italy and Spain. T cells, B-cell-depleted T cells, or PBMCs provided the cDNA or gDNA that served as material.

The CDR3 is made up of 13 amino acids. V lost 4 bases to trimming and J lost 0 bases; unmatched junction nucleotides: 3. Looked up from germline, CDR1 is SQVTM and CDR2 is ANQGSEA. As processed by the authors: Scientists estimated how many nucleated cells there were by amplifying reference gene primers. Assay: immunoSEQ multiplex PCR; the TCRdb copy retains only in-frame clones and omits some. V, J and clone size are those of that table, while D and trimming were read from the DNA. The data hold roughly 140,000 clones, with roughly 88% observed a single time. The chain employs TRBV29-1 and TRBJ2-7; TRBD2 matches at 7 bases. The TCR was taken from a human donor in a cohort sampled during active COVID-19. Sequencing input: peripheral blood. CDR3 protein: CSVGGGSSYEQYF. CDR3 nucleotides: TGCAGCGTTGGGGGCGGGAGCTCCTACGAGCAGTACTTC.